The entry below gives a single T cell receptor beta chain sequence along with its context. Ten or more counts support this clonotype. Its target antigen remains unknown. No much larger clone is present one base from it, and per-base qualities are unavailable. Lymph node samples were obtained from the axillary draining lymph nodes of breast cancer patients. Sequencing was carried out with an Illumina HiSeq 2000. Multiplex PCR amplification was used to generate the TCR beta chain libraries. High-throughput sequencing was used to analyze the amplified TCR beta chain products. TCRdb reanalyzed the raw reads on its own, using fastp at Q25 for trimming and MiXCR for clone calling, and kept in-frame beta chains. Each entry merges the rows of one CDR3 protein and shows their most common DNA and genes. This sample comprises around 230,000 distinct CDR3 sequences, around 35% of them detected only once. Approximately 3.7% of the sample goes to the ten largest clones.

The source of the sample is a study of breast tumors, draining lymph nodes, adjacent tissues listed by TCRdb under 2016. Regarding the complete study: The study compared TCR beta repertoires across tumor, adjacent nontumor tissue and axillary lymph nodes from breast cancer patients. In human breast cancer, the study set out to assess how tumor, surrounding tissue and draining lymph node repertoires relate to one another and whether T cells might be exchanged between them.

The full study reports these points: The study presented the conclusion that tumor T cells originate in lymph nodes as consistent with a hypothesis, not as something directly demonstrated. A scenario in which most tumor T cells derive from the lymph node and then expand within tumor tissue was judged to be consistent with the data. Tumor T-cell repertoires showed less diversity than lymph node repertoires and more diversity than nontumor tissue repertoires, and tumor T-cell repertoires showed preferential V and J gene usage. Tumor and nontumor tissue repertoires were found to be significantly more similar in luminal-like than in basal-like breast cancer.

The CDR3 spans 13 residues, from the cysteine through the phenylalanine. The retained sequence is limited to the CDR3, 39 bases, with the frame set at the first base. Reading the germline V gene gives CDR1 ENHRY and CDR2 SYGVKD. Trimming at the junction amounts to 6 bases on V and 1 base on J, and the germline ends lie 9 bases apart. The rearrangement joined TRBV10-3 to TRBJ2-5; the D region is possibly TRBD1 or TRBD2, each matching across 5 bases. The sequenced sample consisted of axillary lymph node tissue. The sequence was obtained from a female donor with breast cancer. Some clones in this sample may be carry-over from other donors' samples. The nucleotide sequence reads as follows: TGTGCCATCAGGGGGACGGCCCAAGAGACCCAGTACTTC. It translates as CAIRGTAQETQYF.